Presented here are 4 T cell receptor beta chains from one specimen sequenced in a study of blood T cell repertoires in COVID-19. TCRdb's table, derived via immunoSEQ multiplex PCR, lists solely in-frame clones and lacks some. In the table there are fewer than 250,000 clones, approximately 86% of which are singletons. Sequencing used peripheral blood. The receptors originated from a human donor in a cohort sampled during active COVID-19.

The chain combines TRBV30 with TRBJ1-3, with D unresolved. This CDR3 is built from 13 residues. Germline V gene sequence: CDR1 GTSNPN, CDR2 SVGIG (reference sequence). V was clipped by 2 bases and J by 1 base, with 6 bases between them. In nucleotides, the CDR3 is TGTGCCTGGAGTCCCCTTTCTGGAAACACCATATATTTT. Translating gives CAWSPLSGNTIYF.

The CDR3 loop reads CASSLVNTEAFF. The DNA for the CDR3 is TGTGCCAGCAGCTTGGTAAACACTGAAGCTTTCTTT. The chain recombines TRBV5-5 with TRBJ1-1; no clear D gene. Trimming left V 0 bases short and J 2 bases short, with 2 bases between. The CDR3 length is 12 residues. From germline, CDR1 is SGHKS and CDR2 YYEKEE (reference sequence).

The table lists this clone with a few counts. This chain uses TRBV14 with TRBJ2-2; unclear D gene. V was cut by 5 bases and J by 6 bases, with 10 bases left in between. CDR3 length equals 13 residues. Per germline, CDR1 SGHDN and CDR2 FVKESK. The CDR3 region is CASSTQPAGELFF. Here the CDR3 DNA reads TGTGCCAGCAGCACCCAACCGGCCGGGGAGCTGTTTTTT.

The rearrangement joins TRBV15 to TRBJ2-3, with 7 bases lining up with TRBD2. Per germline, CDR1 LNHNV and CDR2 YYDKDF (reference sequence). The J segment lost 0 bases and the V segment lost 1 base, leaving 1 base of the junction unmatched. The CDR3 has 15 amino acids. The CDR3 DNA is TGTGCCACCAGCAGAGCCGGGAGGAGCACAGATACGCAGTATTTT. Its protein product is CATSRAGRSTDTQYF.